This T cell receptor (beta chain) stems from a study of T-cell memory formation after mild COVID-19 (dated by TCRdb to 2020 to 2023). Turning to the overall study: Most TCR sequence clusters were specific to one of the two donors. Longitudinal TCRalpha and TCRbeta repertoire sequencing tracked T-cell clones expanding and contracting after mild COVID-19 in a couple of donors. Two young, previously healthy adult volunteers, one female and one male, were included in the cohort. The research as a whole found: SARS-CoV-2 specificity of the second-wave clones peaking on day 37 was not confirmed. Clones contracting from day 15 to 85 had balanced CD4/CD8 phenotypes, while a second wave expanding from day 15 to 37 was biased towards CD4+. The study covered only a couple of mild cases, and larger cohorts including severe cases with pre-infection samples were considered necessary. Contracting CD4+ clones appeared mostly in the CM and EM memory subsets, whereas CD8+ clones were enriched in EMRA. The detection of some responding clones in pre-infection memory suggests that pre-existing cross-reactive memory T cells joined the SARS-CoV-2 response.

According to the germline V gene (reference sequence), CDR1 reads MNHEY and CDR2 reads SMNVEV. From the cysteine up to the phenylalanine, the CDR3 has a length of 14 residues. CDR3 DNA is the only sequence kept; it has 42 bases, read in frame from the first base. From V the trimming removes 6 bases and from J it removes 2 bases, while the gene matches leave 6 bases of the junction unaccounted for. Sequencing used an Illumina NovaSeq 6000. cDNA libraries for TCRalpha and TCRbeta were prepared by 5'RACE using constant-segment primers, with sample barcodes and unique molecular identifiers added. Trizol reagent was used to extract RNA from every sample. Libraries were amplified in two PCR steps, with a second sample barcode and Illumina TruSeq adapters added in the second step. Sequencing of the libraries was done on an Illumina NovaSeq, producing 2 x 150 bp paired-end reads. The paper's data handling went like this. Demultiplexing of reads and collapsing into UMI-guided consensus sequences were performed with migec v1.2.7. Using mixcr v2.1.11, UMI consensuses were aligned to TRA and TRB V and J templates and then assembled into clonotypes. A clonotype was counted as expanded or contracted only when both edgeR and NoisET called the clonotype significant, with the noise models trained on biological replicates. For edgeR calls, the cutoffs were a false discovery rate-adjusted p below 0.01 and a log2 fold-change threshold of 1. PCA with hierarchical clustering of max-normalized trajectories of the 1000 most abundant clonotypes was used as exploratory dynamics analysis. Separately sequenced CD4+ and CD8+ repertoires were used to assign a CD4 or CD8 phenotype to each responding clone. In-frame beta chains were kept once TCRdb had trimmed the public reads at Q25 with fastp and called clones with MiXCR. Rows merge per CDR3 protein into single entries with the most common DNA and genes. TCRdb's processing, not the study's, gives the V and J calls here. The sample table holds 150,000 to 200,000 distinct CDR3 sequences, of which roughly a third were seen once. Together, the top ten hold 12% of the sample.

Ficoll-Paque density gradient centrifugation was used to isolate PBMCs. This clonotype was seen a handful of times. Its specific antigen is unknown. No base qualities exist here, and no much larger clone lies one base off it. What was sequenced was PBMCs or a T cell subset sorted from them (not recorded which). This TCR was sampled from an adult woman who had mild COVID-19 (a few samples of this study predate the infection). The sample titles of this study are shuffled in the database, so cell type and time point are left out; the donor was told from shared clones. The receptor chain draws on TRBV27 and TRBJ2-7; 8 junctional bases match TRBD1. The DNA sequence is given as TGTGCCAGCAGACCCGGGACAGGCGCCTACGAGCAGTACTTC. It translates to CASRPGTGAYEQYF.